These 4 T cell receptor beta chains came from one sample sequenced in a study of OX40 agonist ivuxolimab in advanced cancers. Method: immunoSEQ multiplex PCR; TCRdb's copy keeps in-frame clones and lacks some. The profile shows some 72,000 clones, approximately 90% of them singletons. The input for sequencing was CD4+ or CD8+ T cells sorted from blood, taken in a trial of the OX40 agonist ivuxolimab. Receptor source: an adult with an advanced solid tumor such as melanoma, head and neck, liver or kidney cancer.

The genes are TRBV7-9 and TRBJ2-2; no firm D call. The V gene's germline CDR1 is SEHNR and CDR2 FQNEAQ (reference sequence). V lost 7 bases and J 7 bases, leaving 16 bases between the germline ends. This CDR3 spans 14 amino acids. CDR3 in DNA: TGTGCCAGCAAAAGCGACTGGATGGGCGGGGAGCTGTTTTTT. Amino acids: CASKSDWMGGELFF.

This chain links TRBV6-5 with TRBJ2-7, with 9 bases aligning to TRBD1. Germline assignment: CDR1 MNHEY and CDR2 SVGAGI. This CDR3 has 13 residues. The J segment lost 5 bases and the V segment lost 7 bases, leaving 6 bases of the junction unmatched. The CDR3 bases are TGTGCCAGCACCGAGGACAGGGGCCACGAGCAGTACTTC. It translates to CASTEDRGHEQYF.

J is TRBJ2-3 and V is TRBV5-1; 8 bases are a match to TRBD2. Trimming cost V 0 bases and J 9 bases; bases outside gene matches: 12. The CDR3 has 16 residues. CDR1 is SGHRS and CDR2 is YFSETQ in the germline V gene. DNA for the CDR3: TGCGCCAGCAGCTTGGTGTCTAGCGGTGCGGGGGGAACGCAGTATTTT. This codes for CASSLVSSGAGGTQYF.

This sequence joins TRBV7-2 and TRBJ1-5; no definite D call. This CDR3 region has 13 residues. The V gene's germline CDR1 is SGHTA and CDR2 FQGNSA. Trimming cost V 2 bases and J 11 bases, with 13 bases left between them. The CDR3 nucleotides read TGTGCCAGCAGCTTACAGGCCGCGGGAGCCCAGCATTTT. Protein: CASSLQAAGAQHF.